This TCR beta chain originates from a study of blood T cell repertoires in COVID-19 (dated by TCRdb to the early 2020s). Regarding the study in general: Collaborator samples came from the United States, Italy and Spain and covered acute and convalescent phases of COVID-19. Subjects who had been exposed to COVID-19, were actively infected with it, or had recovered from it provided the deeply sampled blood TCRbeta repertoires that made up the dataset. Samples were obtained from the ongoing ImmuneRACE study (first 160 participants) and from about 1,300 subjects provided by 6 global collaborators. HLA class I and class II types, where available, came from metadata supplied by the sample provider rather than from assay-based typing. The repertoires were released in a freely available public database intended as a resource for research on the immune response to SARS-CoV-2. The prospective study material was composed of cDNA or gDNA derived from T cells, B-cell-depleted T cells, or PBMCs. The sample metadata nearly always contained a de-identified subject ID, COVID-19 status, age in years and sex. What the work shows at the level of the full study, not this receptor alone: Clinical and demographic metadata were provided uncurated, with the amount varying by source and participant.

As to this clone: The antigen this receptor binds is unknown. No base quality values were provided; no much bigger clone lies one nucleotide off.

V loses 4 bases at its end and J loses 1 base; junction bases beyond the gene matches: 5. The germline V gene (reference sequence) supplies CDR1 LGHDT and CDR2 YNNKEL. The CDR3 runs 15 residues from the cysteine to the phenylalanine. Only CDR3 DNA remains: 45 bases, in frame from the first base. The immunoSEQ Assay, a bias-controlled multiplex PCR, was used to amplify TCRbeta CDR3 regions from genomic DNA. On the study's bioinformatics: Nucleated cell counts per sample were estimated from amplification of reference gene primers within the assay. To quantify the absolute abundance of each unique TCRbeta CDR3 rearrangement, sequence reads were collapsed and filtered. Productive Simpson clonality was computed per sample as the square root of Simpson's diversity index over productive rearrangements. In TCRdb, the immuneACCESS table is reduced to in-frame sequences with V and J assigned. These tables do not hold every clone; where another copy was compared, an unresolved V gene accounts for under half, and the others remain unexplained. D and trimming were read from the DNA, whereas the V and J calls and clone size are those reported in that table. This sample gives around 180,000 clones in total; approximately 80% of them show up just once. About 1.5% of the sample goes to the ten largest clones.

The collaborating institutions used their own protocols to collect whole blood in K2EDTA tubes. For TCRbeta analysis, collaborator samples were shipped as frozen whole blood, as isolated PBMCs, or as DNA extracted from either sample type. This sequence was found in a human donor in a cohort sampled during active COVID-19. The sample was peripheral blood. The chain couples TRBV3-1 (or the pseudogene TRBV3-2) to TRBJ2-5, and 8 bases in between align with TRBD1. The CDR3 has the sequence CASSPRQGTQETQYF. The sequence in DNA is TGTGCCAGCAGCCCCAGACAGGGGACCCAAGAGACCCAGTACTTC.